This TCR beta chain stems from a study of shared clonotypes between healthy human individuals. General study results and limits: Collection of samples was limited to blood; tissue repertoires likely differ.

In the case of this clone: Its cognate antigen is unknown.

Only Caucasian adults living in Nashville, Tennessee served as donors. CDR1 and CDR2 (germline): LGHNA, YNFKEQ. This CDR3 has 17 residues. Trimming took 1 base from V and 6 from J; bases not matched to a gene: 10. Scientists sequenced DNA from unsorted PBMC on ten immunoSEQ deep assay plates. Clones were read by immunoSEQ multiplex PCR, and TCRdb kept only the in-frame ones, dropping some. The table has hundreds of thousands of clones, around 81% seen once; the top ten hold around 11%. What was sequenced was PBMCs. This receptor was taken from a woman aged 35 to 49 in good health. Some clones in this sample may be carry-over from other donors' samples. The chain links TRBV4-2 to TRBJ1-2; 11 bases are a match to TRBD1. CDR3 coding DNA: TGTGCCAGCAGCCAAGCCCCCGGACAGGGGGCGCAGCATGGCTACACCTTC. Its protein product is CASSQAPGQGAQHGYTF.